This paragraph reports one TCR beta chain. As yet, its antigen is unknown. TCRdb analysed the 5' RACE reads with MiXCR anew, one entry per CDR3 protein. The table lists approximately 550,000 distinct CDR3 sequences, 15% to 20% of them singletons, with approximately 15% in the top ten. This sample is drawn from a study of T cells after yellow fever vaccination. CDR3 length: 16 residues. V shed 5 bases and J 2 bases; nucleotides not matched to a gene: 8. General study findings and limits: Contamination of FACS-sorted repertoires by abundant clonotypes from the bulk population could occur.

The V call is TRBV12-3 or TRBV12-4, the J call TRBJ2-2; 7 bases are shared with TRBD1. The TCR comes from a man aged 25 to 45 who received the YFV17D yellow fever vaccine. Material: PBMCs, obtained 15 days after the yellow fever booster vaccination. Written as DNA, the CDR3 is TGTGCCAGCAGTCCCCGGACAGGTTTTAACACCGGGGAGCTGTTTTTT. This sequence encodes CASSPRTGFNTGELFF.